The present entry profiles one TCR beta chain with its context. The source of the sample is a study of T cell responses to AZD1222 COVID-19 vaccine. Germline V lookup: CDR1 MNHEY, CDR2 SVGAGI. This CDR3 has 13 amino acids. The V gene end was trimmed by 9 bases and the J gene end by 9 bases; junction bases not matched to a gene: 14. The data were produced by immunoSEQ multiplex PCR, yet TCRdb's version contains in-frame clones alone and is incomplete. Of roughly 130,000 clones listed, about 90% are singletons. The sample here was peripheral blood, taken on day 0 of AZD1222 vaccination. This receptor was obtained from an adult in good health. V usage is TRBV6-5 and J usage is TRBJ2-7, with 7 bases identical to TRBD1. CDR3 sequence (DNA): TGTGCCAGTCTTTCCTCAGGACAGGCTCTGCAGTACTTC. Translation gives CASLSSGQALQYF.